These 29 T cell receptor beta chains came from one sample sequenced in a study of blood T cell repertoires in COVID-19. Here immunoSEQ multiplex PCR was the method, and the copy in TCRdb shows in-frame clones only, minus some. The data contain almost 300,000 clones, roughly 89% of them singletons. Sequencing input: peripheral blood. These receptor sequences come from a woman in her thirties with COVID-19, enrolled during active disease.

The CDR3 sequence: CASREQGAGGYTF. The CDR3, as DNA: TGTGCCAGCAGAGAACAGGGGGCTGGGGGCTACACCTTC. The chain links TRBV5-6 to TRBJ1-2, with 9 bases fitting TRBD1. The CDR3 is 13 amino acids. V lost 5 bases, J lost 8 bases, and 7 bases stayed unmatched. Per the germline V gene, CDR1 is SGHDT and CDR2 is YYEEEE. Full variable domain (missing parts from reference TRBV5-6 and TRBJ1-2): DAGVTQSPTHLIKTRGQQVTLRCSPKSGHDTVSWYQQALGQGPQFIFQYYEEEERQRGNFPDRFSGHQFPNYSSELNVNALLLGDSALYLCASREQGAGGYTFGSGTRLTVV.

J is TRBJ1-1 and V is TRBV30; D is possibly TRBD1 (5 bases). The CDR3 consists of 12 residues. Deletions cut 0 bases from V and 8 bases from J, with 10 bases between. Germline CDR1 is GTSNPN and CDR2 is SVGIG (reference sequence). In nucleotides, the CDR3 is TGTGCCTGGAGTGTAGGGCGGGACGAAGCTTTCTTT. This translates into CAWSVGRDEAFF.

This rearrangement joins TRBV5-4 to TRBJ1-2; D unclear. CDR1 and CDR2 (germline): SGHNT, YYREEE (reference sequence). V shed 4 bases and J shed 8 bases, with 21 bases lying between them. The CDR3 has 15 amino acids. Here the CDR3 DNA reads TGTGCCAGCAGCCCGCCGACCGGCACGCTGGAGGGCTACACCTTC. Amino acids: CASSPPTGTLEGYTF. The variable domain in full, completed from reference TRBV5-4 and TRBJ1-2, reads ETGVTQSPTHLIKTRGQQVTLRCSSQSGHNTVSWYQQALGQGPQFIFQYYREEENGRGNFPPRFSGLQFPNYSSELNVNALELDDSALYLCASSPPTGTLEGYTFGSGTRLTVV.

This chain connects TRBV5-6 to TRBJ1-4, with unresolved D. Germline V gene data show CDR1 as SGHDT and CDR2 as YYEEEE. The CDR3 has 12 residues. Trimming took off 4 bases at V and 10 bases at J, with 11 bases between the two ends. The CDR3 DNA sequence: TGTGCCAGCAGCGCATCGGAGGGAAAACTGTTTTTT. Its translation: CASSASEGKLFF.

This clone was seen only once. The genes are TRBV2 and TRBJ1-5; D uncertain. The CDR3 is 12 amino acids. Trimming removed 5 bases at V and 7 bases at J, with 9 bases between. Germline CDR1 SNHLY, CDR2 FYNNEI. DNA for the CDR3: TGTGCCAGCAGTAGCGGGTTGCAGCCCCAGCATTTT. This codes for CASSSGLQPQHF.

This chain connects TRBV28 to TRBJ1-5; D is ambiguous. Germline CDR1 reads MDHEN; CDR2 reads SYDVKM. Trimming shortened V by 2 bases and J by 3 bases, and 11 bases separated the two germline ends. This CDR3 has 15 residues. CDR3 DNA: TGTGCCAGCAGTTTACCCAATCTATCCAATCAGCCCCAGCATTTT. This sequence encodes CASSLPNLSNQPQHF. Using reference TRBV28 and TRBJ1-5 for the parts outside the CDR3, the full variable domain is DVKVTQSSRYLVKRTGEKVFLECVQDMDHENMFWYRQDPGLGLRLIYFSYDVKMKEKGDIPEGYSVSREKKERFSLILESASTNQTSMYLCASSLPNLSNQPQHFGDGTRLSIL.

The chain employs TRBV28 and TRBJ2-7; D remains unclear. The germline gives CDR1 MDHEN, CDR2 SYDVKM. The germline V and J ends were trimmed by 2 bases and 4 bases, with 12 bases remaining between them. CDR3 length: 14 residues. The CDR3 DNA reads TGTGCCAGCAGTTTAAGAACAGTCACTTACGAGCAGTACTTC. This encodes CASSLRTVTYEQYF.

Of note for this clone: This specimen includes other DNA sequences encoding the same CDR3. The rearrangement links TRBV4-1 to TRBJ1-4, with 9 positions matching TRBD1. The CDR3 extends over 15 amino acids. The V gene end was trimmed by 0 bases and the J gene end by 7 bases; junction bases not matched to a gene: 3. Per germline, CDR1 MGHRA and CDR2 YSYEKL. CDR3 in DNA: TGCGCCAGCAGCCAAGAGGGACAGGGTGCTGAAAAACTGTTTTTT. This encodes CASSQEGQGAEKLFF.

V and J are TRBV13 and TRBJ2-3, with D perhaps TRBD2 (7 bases). The germline V and J ends were trimmed by 5 bases and 4 bases, with 22 bases remaining between them. Germline CDR1 is PRHDT and CDR2 is FYEKMQ (reference sequence). The CDR3 runs 17 residues. This CDR3 is CASSIRRGRGKPDTQYF. CDR3 nucleotides: TGTGCCAGCAGCATCCGTCGGGGGAGGGGGAAGCCAGATACGCAGTATTTT.

The rearrangement uses TRBV6-5 and TRBJ1-2; D is undetermined. V lost 0 bases and J 0 bases, leaving 8 bases between the germline ends. Per the germline V gene, CDR1 is MNHEY and CDR2 is SVGAGI. The CDR3 is 15 amino acids. For the CDR3, the DNA is TGTGCCAGCAGTTACTCGTTTTCGGCTAACTATGGCTACACCTTC. Its translation is CASSYSFSANYGYTF.

V is TRBV18 and J is TRBJ1-5, with 7 positions matching TRBD1. From germline, CDR1 is KGHSH and CDR2 LQKENI. After removal of 3 bases from V and 3 bases from J, the junction contained 8 bases not matched to a gene. This CDR3 has 16 amino acids. CDR3 nucleotides: TGTGCCAGCTCACCCGCCCAGGGACAGAACAATCAGCCCCAGCATTTT. This sequence encodes CASSPAQGQNNQPQHF.

The genes are TRBV6-6 and TRBJ2-3; TRBD2 matches at 13 bases. This CDR3 contains 15 residues. The germline V gene has CDR1 MNHNY and CDR2 SVGAGI (reference sequence). J gave up 6 bases and V 6 bases, and 6 bases lay outside the gene matches. The CDR3 spells CASSPTTSGGDTQYF. In nucleotides, the CDR3 is TGTGCCAGCAGCCCCACGACTAGCGGGGGGGATACGCAGTATTTT.

This chain links TRBV28 with TRBJ2-7; D is uncertain. Trimming took off 2 bases at V and 2 bases at J, with 4 bases between the two ends. The CDR3 length is 12 residues. The germline gives CDR1 MDHEN, CDR2 SYDVKM. CDR3 DNA: TGTGCCAGCAGTTTACCTACCTACGAGCAGTACTTC. This translates into CASSLPTYEQYF.

This clone was recorded once. The DNA of the CDR3 is TGTGCCAGCATGCGGGGGGCCCGGGATACGCAGTATTTT. Protein: CASMRGARDTQYF. The chain recombines TRBV6-5 with TRBJ2-3; 8 nucleotides agree with TRBD2. CDR1 is MNHEY, CDR2 SVGAGI, per germline. The V and J ends lost 7 bases and 6 bases, in that order; junction bases with no gene match: 6. This CDR3 has 13 amino acids.

CDR3 nucleotides: TGTGCCAGCAGCAGAAACAGGGGGGATGAGCAGTACTTC. This sequence encodes CASSRNRGDEQYF. This chain links TRBV11-2 with TRBJ2-7; TRBD1 matches at 8 bases. Germline V gene data show CDR1 as SGHAT and CDR2 as FQNNGV. This CDR3 region has 13 residues. Unmatched junction bases numbered 7, after V lost 5 bases and J lost 7 bases.

The chain is built from TRBV7-9 and TRBJ2-2, with 12 bases lining up with TRBD1. Germline V gene lookup returns CDR1 SEHNR and CDR2 FQNEAQ (reference sequence). V trimming: 4 bases; J trimming: 5 bases; junction bases outside the gene matches: 14. The CDR3 runs 19 residues. CDR3 sequence reads: CASSSTRSGQGAGTGELFF. CDR3 coding DNA: TGTGCCAGCAGCTCCACTCGTTCGGGACAGGGGGCGGGAACCGGGGAGCTGTTTTTT. The full variable domain, rest sourced from reference TRBV7-9 and TRBJ2-2, is DTGVSQNPRHKITKRGQNVTFRCDPISEHNRLYWYRQTLGQGPEFLTYFQNEAQLEKSRLLSDRFSAERPKGSFSTLEIQRTEQGDSAMYLCASSSTRSGQGAGTGELFFGEGSRLTVL.

The chain employs TRBV5-6 and TRBJ1-2; a possible D gene is TRBD1 (6 bases). The CDR3 loop spans 16 amino acids. CDR1 and CDR2 from the germline V gene are SGHDT and YYEEEE. The V gene lost 4 bases and the J gene lost 1 base, with 17 bases spanning the gap. This CDR3 is CASSAYGTLNNYGYTF. CDR3 in DNA: TGTGCCAGCAGCGCCTACGGGACACTCAATAACTATGGCTACACCTTC.

V gene TRBV6-1 combines with J gene TRBJ2-7, with D possibly matching TRBD1 (6 bases). Trimming stripped 2 bases from V and 5 bases from J, with 16 bases between. Germline V gives CDR1 MNHNS, CDR2 SASEGT. The CDR3 runs to 15 residues. CDR3 amino acids: CASSEKGTRDHEQYF. The CDR3, as DNA: TGTGCCAGCAGTGAAAAAGGGACACGAGACCACGAGCAGTACTTC.

The chain recombines TRBV9 with TRBJ2-2, with 10 bases aligning to TRBD2. Germline V gene data show CDR1 as SGDLS and CDR2 as YYNGEE. The junction had 6 bases not matched to a gene; V was cut back by 4 bases and J by 6 bases. This CDR3 contains 15 residues. The CDR3 sequence is CASSPPGLASGELFF. CDR3 sequence (DNA): TGTGCCAGCAGCCCCCCGGGACTAGCGTCCGGGGAGCTGTTTTTT.

A few counts support this clone. V gene TRBV3-1 (or the pseudogene TRBV3-2) combines with J gene TRBJ1-4, with D possibly matching TRBD1 (5 bases). The CDR3 is 16 residues long. Deletions cut 4 bases from V and 7 bases from J, with 19 bases between. Germline CDR1 LGHDT, CDR2 YNNKEL (reference sequence). The CDR3 region is CASSPNGGVASEKLFF. The CDR3 DNA reads TGTGCCAGCAGCCCCAATGGAGGGGTGGCGAGTGAAAAACTGTTTTTT.

The chain is built from TRBV29-1 and TRBJ2-3, with TRBD2 as a possible D gene (5 bases). CDR1 SQVTM and CDR2 ANQGSEA come from the germline V gene. V lost 7 bases, J lost 2 bases, and 13 bases lay in between. The CDR3 has 13 amino acids. CDR3 amino acids: CSAELDFTDTQYF. As DNA, the CDR3 is TGCAGCGCCGAACTAGACTTCACAGATACGCAGTATTTT.

This clone has a single count. The chain carries TRBV14 and TRBJ1-6; 8 bases are shared with TRBD1. This CDR3 region has 18 residues. Germline-derived CDR1 and CDR2 are SGHDN and FVKESK. The junction had 12 bases not matched to a gene; V was cut back by 4 bases and J by 4 bases. The CDR3 DNA sequence: TGTGCCAGCAGCCTCAGGGGGCGAAGGGGACCTTATAATTCACCCCTCCACTTT. It translates to CASSLRGRRGPYNSPLHF.

Concerning this clone: This sample also contains other DNA sequences that code for the same CDR3. The chain uses TRBV7-9 and TRBJ1-2; a weak D match, TRBD1 (5 bases). Trimming shortened V by 3 bases and J by 4 bases, and 9 bases separated the two germline ends. The V gene's germline CDR1 is SEHNR and CDR2 FQNEAQ (reference sequence). The CDR3 contains 13 residues. As DNA, the CDR3 is TGTGCCAGCAGCTTGGGGGGGTCCTATGGCTACACCTTC. This sequence encodes CASSLGGSYGYTF.

This sequence joins TRBV28 and TRBJ1-3; 9 positions agree with TRBD1. V lost 6 bases to trimming and J lost 11 bases; unmatched junction nucleotides: 11. Per germline, CDR1 MDHEN and CDR2 SYDVKM. The CDR3 totals 14 residues. CDR3 DNA: TGTGCCAGCAGAAACGACAGGGGGTTCCTCGCCATATATTTT. It specifies CASRNDRGFLAIYF.

The V and J genes are TRBV11-1 and TRBJ1-2; 7 bases fit TRBD1. CDR1 and CDR2 from the germline V gene are SGHAT and FQDESV (reference sequence). The length of the CDR3 is 15 residues. Trimming took 2 bases from V and 10 from J; bases not matched to a gene: 13. CDR3 region: CASSLWGPGQNPYTF. The CDR3 bases are TGTGCCAGCAGCTTATGGGGGCCGGGACAGAACCCCTACACCTTC.

This chain connects TRBV6-2 or TRBV6-3 to TRBJ1-1; no definite D call. The germline V gene encodes CDR1 MNHEY and CDR2 SVGEGT. The CDR3 is 12 amino acids. The V gene lost 4 bases and the J gene lost 1 base, with 4 bases spanning the gap. This CDR3 reads CASSSGNTEAFF. The CDR3 DNA sequence: TGTGCCAGCAGTTCCGGGAACACTGAAGCTTTCTTT.

V and J are TRBV7-9 and TRBJ2-3, with no clear D. Trimming pared 10 bases from V and 3 bases from J, leaving 14 bases between. The V gene's germline CDR1 is SEHNR and CDR2 FQNEAQ (reference sequence). The CDR3 length is 13 residues. CDR3 DNA sequence: TGTGCCACTCACGGTGGGCCGACAGATACGCAGTATTTT. Translation gives CATHGGPTDTQYF.

The chain links TRBV5-1 to TRBJ2-7, with 7 positions matching TRBD2. Unmatched junction bases numbered 10, after V lost 4 bases and J lost 6 bases. CDR1 SGHRS and CDR2 YFSETQ come from the germline V gene. There are 14 residues in the CDR3. The CDR3 sequence is CASSTGLVAGEQYF. The CDR3 nucleotides are TGCGCCAGCAGCACCGGACTAGTCGCCGGCGAGCAGTACTTC.

The chain recombines TRBV5-1 with TRBJ2-5, with D uncertain. CDR3 length: 17 amino acids. Between the trimmed V and J ends, which lost 0 bases and 5 bases, there was a span of 20 bases. Germline V gene sequence: CDR1 SGHRS, CDR2 YFSETQ. The CDR3 protein is CASSLVGGAGPTETQYF. The CDR3 region has the DNA TGCGCCAGCAGCTTGGTAGGCGGCGCCGGTCCCACGGAGACCCAGTACTTC.